This section outlines one T cell receptor beta chain sequence together with its context. Only in-frame clones appear in the TCRdb table, and some are missing; sequencing was by immunoSEQ multiplex PCR. The sample contains 550,000 to 650,000 clones, 96% of which appear only once. This specimen belongs to a study of shared clonotypes between healthy human individuals. Naive CD8 isolation took CD45RO-negative cells positively selected for CCR7 and excluded terminally differentiated effector memory CD45RA+ cells. The CDR3 has 16 residues. Trimming took off 6 bases at V and 0 bases at J, with 15 bases between the two ends. From germline, CDR1 is MDHEN and CDR2 SYDVKM.

The V call is TRBV28, the J call TRBJ1-3; D is unclear. This TCR was sampled from a woman between 25 and 40 years old in good health. The material sequenced was naive CD8+ T cells sorted from blood. CDR3 DNA: TGTGCCAGCAGCCCGGGTTGGCAGTCCTCTGGAAACACCATATATTTT. This codes for CASSPGWQSSGNTIYF.